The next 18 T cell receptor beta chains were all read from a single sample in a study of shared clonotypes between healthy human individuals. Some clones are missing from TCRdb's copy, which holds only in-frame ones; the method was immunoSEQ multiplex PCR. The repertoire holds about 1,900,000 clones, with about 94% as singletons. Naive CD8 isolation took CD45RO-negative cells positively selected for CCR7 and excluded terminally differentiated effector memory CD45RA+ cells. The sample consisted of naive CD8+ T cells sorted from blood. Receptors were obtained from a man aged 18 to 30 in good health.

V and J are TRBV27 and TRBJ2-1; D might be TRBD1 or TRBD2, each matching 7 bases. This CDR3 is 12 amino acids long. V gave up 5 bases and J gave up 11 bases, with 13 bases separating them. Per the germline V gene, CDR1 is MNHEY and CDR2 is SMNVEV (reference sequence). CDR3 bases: TGTGCCAGCAGTCCCAGGGGGGGGAAGCAGTTCTTC. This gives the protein CASSPRGGKQFF.

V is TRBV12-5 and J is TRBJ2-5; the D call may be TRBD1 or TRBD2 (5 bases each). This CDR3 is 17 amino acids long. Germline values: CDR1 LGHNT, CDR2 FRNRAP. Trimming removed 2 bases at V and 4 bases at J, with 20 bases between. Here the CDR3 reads CASGLIQYRDPVETQYF. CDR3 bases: TGTGCTAGTGGTTTGATACAATACCGGGACCCCGTAGAGACCCAGTACTTC.

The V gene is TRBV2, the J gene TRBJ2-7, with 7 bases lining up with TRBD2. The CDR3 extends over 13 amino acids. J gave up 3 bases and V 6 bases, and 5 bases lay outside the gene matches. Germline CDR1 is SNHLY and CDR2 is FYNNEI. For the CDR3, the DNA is TGTGCCAGCAGGAGGGAGGGGTACTACGAGCAGTACTTC. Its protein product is CASRREGYYEQYF. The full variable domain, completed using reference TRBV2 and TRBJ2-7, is EPEVTQTPSHQVTQMGQEVILRCVPISNHLYFYWYRQILGQKVEFLVSFYNNEISEKSEIFDDQFSVERPDGSNFTLKIRSTKLEDSAMYFCASRREGYYEQYFGPGTRLTVT.

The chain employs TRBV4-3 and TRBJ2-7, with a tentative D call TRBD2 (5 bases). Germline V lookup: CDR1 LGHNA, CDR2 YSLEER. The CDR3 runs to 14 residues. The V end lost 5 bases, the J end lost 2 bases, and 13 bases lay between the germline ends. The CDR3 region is CASSYGLETYEQYF. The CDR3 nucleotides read TGCGCCAGCAGCTACGGACTGGAAACCTACGAGCAGTACTTC.

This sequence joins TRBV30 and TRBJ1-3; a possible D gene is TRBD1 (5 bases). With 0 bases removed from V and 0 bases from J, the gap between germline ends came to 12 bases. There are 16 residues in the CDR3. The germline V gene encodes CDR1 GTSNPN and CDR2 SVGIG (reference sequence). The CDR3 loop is CAWSVGGEPSGNTIYF. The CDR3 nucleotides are TGTGCCTGGAGTGTTGGAGGGGAGCCCTCTGGAAACACCATATATTTT.

The CDR3 DNA sequence: TGTGCCATCAGTGCCCGAAACACCGGGGAGCTGTTTTTT. Translating it yields CAISARNTGELFF. The chain carries TRBV10-3 and TRBJ2-2; D is undetermined. Germline-derived CDR1 and CDR2 are ENHRY and SYGVKD. The CDR3 loop spans 13 amino acids. V was pared by 4 bases and J by 2 bases, with 5 bases between.

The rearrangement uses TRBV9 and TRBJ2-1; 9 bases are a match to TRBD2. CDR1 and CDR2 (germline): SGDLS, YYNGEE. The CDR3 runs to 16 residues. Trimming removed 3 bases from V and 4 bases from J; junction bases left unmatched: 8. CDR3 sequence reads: CASSGLRAGGYNEQFF. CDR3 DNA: TGTGCCAGCAGCGGCCTCAGAGCGGGGGGTTACAATGAGCAGTTCTTC.

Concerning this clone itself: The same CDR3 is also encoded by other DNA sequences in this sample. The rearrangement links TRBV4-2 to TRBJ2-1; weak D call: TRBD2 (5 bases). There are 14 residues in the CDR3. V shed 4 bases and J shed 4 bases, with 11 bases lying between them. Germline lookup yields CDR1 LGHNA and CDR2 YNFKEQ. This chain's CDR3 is CASSLRTEYNEQFF. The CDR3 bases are TGTGCCAGCAGCCTTCGGACTGAATACAATGAGCAGTTCTTC.

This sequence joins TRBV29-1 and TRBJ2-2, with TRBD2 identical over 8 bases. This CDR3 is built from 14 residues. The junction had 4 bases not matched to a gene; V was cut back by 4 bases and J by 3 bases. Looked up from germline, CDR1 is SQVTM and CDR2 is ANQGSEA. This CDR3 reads CSVVGTRDTGELFF. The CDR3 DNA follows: TGCAGCGTTGTTGGGACTAGGGACACCGGGGAGCTGTTTTTT.

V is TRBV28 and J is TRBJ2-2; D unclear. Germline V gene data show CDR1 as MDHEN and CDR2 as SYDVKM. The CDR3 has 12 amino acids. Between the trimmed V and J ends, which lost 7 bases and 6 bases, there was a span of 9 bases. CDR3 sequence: CASNSRPGELFF. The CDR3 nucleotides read TGTGCCAGCAATAGCCGTCCCGGGGAGCTGTTTTTT. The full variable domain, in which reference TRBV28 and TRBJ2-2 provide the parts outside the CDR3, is DVKVTQSSRYLVKRTGEKVFLECVQDMDHENMFWYRQDPGLGLRLIYFSYDVKMKEKGDIPEGYSVSREKKERFSLILESASTNQTSMYLCASNSRPGELFFGEGSRLTVL.

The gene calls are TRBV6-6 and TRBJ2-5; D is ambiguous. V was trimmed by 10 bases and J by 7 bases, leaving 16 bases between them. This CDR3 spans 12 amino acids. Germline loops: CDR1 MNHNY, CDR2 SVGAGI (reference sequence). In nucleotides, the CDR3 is TGTGCCACCACCGGCGGAACGGGGACCCAGTACTTC. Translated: CATTGGTGTQYF.

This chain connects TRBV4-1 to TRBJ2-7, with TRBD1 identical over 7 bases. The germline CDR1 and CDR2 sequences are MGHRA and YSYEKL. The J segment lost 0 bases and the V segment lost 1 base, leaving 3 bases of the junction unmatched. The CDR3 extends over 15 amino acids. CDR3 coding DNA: TGCGCCAGCAGCCAAGTTGGGACAGACTCCTACGAGCAGTACTTC. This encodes CASSQVGTDSYEQYF.

This CDR3 reads CASNQDTEAFF. CDR3 nucleotide sequence: TGTGCCAGTAACCAAGACACTGAAGCTTTCTTT. The J gene is TRBJ1-1, the V gene TRBV19, with D unclear. V was pared by 7 bases and J by 3 bases, with 6 bases between. Looked up from germline, CDR1 is LNHDA and CDR2 is SQIVND (reference sequence). The CDR3 consists of 11 residues. Complete variable domain (other parts from reference TRBV19 and TRBJ1-1): DGGITQSPKYLFRKEGQNVTLSCEQNLNHDAMYWYRQDPGQGLRLIYYSQIVNDFQKGDIAEGYSVSREKKESFPLTVTSAQKNPTAFYLCASNQDTEAFFGQGTRLTVV.

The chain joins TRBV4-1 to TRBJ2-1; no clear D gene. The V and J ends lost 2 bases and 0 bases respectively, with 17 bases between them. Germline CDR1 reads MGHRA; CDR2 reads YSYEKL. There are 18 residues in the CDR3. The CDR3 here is CASSQQPPATFSYNEQFF. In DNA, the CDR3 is TGCGCCAGCAGCCAACAACCGCCGGCCACCTTCTCCTACAATGAGCAGTTCTTC.

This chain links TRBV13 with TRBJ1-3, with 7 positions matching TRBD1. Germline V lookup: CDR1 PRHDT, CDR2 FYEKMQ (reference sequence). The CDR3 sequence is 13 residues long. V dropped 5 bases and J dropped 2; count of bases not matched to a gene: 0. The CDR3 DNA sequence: TGTGCCAGCAGCCAGGGGGCTGGAAACACCATATATTTT. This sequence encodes CASSQGAGNTIYF.

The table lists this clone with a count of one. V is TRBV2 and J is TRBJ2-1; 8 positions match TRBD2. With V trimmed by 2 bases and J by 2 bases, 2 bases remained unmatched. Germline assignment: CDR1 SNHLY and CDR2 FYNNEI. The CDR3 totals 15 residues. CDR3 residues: CASSELGGAYNEQFF. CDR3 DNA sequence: TGTGCCAGCAGTGAACTCGGGGGGGCCTACAATGAGCAGTTCTTC. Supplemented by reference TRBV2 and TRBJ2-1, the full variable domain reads EPEVTQTPSHQVTQMGQEVILRCVPISNHLYFYWYRQILGQKVEFLVSFYNNEISEKSEIFDDQFSVERPDGSNFTLKIRSTKLEDSAMYFCASSELGGAYNEQFFGPGTRLTVL.

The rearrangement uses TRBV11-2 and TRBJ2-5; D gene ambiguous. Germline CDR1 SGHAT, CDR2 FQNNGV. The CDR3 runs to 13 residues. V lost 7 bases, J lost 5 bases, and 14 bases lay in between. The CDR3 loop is CASTVDRLETQYF. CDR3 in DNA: TGTGCCAGCACCGTAGACCGTTTGGAGACCCAGTACTTC.

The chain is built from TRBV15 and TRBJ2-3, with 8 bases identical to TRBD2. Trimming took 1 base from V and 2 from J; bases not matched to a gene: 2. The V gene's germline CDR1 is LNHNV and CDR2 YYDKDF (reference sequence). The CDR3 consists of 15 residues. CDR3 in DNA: TGTGCCACCAGCAGAGCGGGAGGGCTCACAGATACGCAGTATTTT. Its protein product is CATSRAGGLTDTQYF. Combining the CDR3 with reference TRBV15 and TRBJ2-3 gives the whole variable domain DAMVIQNPRYQVTQFGKPVTLSCSQTLNHNVMYWYQQKSSQAPKLLFHYYDKDFNNEADTPDNFQSRRPNTSFCFLDIRSPGLGDTAMYLCATSRAGGLTDTQYFGPGTRLTVL.